This T cell receptor (beta chain) was captured by sequencing in a study of blood T cell repertoires in COVID-19. Study information: Samples taken during acute and convalescent COVID-19 were collected in the United States, Italy and Spain. Nucleic acid was either cDNA or gDNA, and it came from T cells, B-cell-depleted T cells, or PBMCs.

This clone was seen a single time. Some clones are missing from TCRdb's copy, which holds only in-frame ones; the method was immunoSEQ multiplex PCR. The profile covers 200,000 or so clones, with over 75% appearing a single time and roughly 2% taken by the ten largest. This TCR came from a middle-aged man with active or convalescent COVID-19. The source material was peripheral blood.

The CDR3 loop reads CASSLGDGGEAFF. DNA for the CDR3: TGCGCCAGCAGCTTGGGCGACGGGGGTGAAGCTTTCTTT. This rearrangement joins TRBV5-1 to TRBJ1-1, with D possibly matching TRBD1 (5 bases). This CDR3 region has 13 residues. Germline assignment: CDR1 SGHRS and CDR2 YFSETQ. The germline V and J ends were trimmed by 0 bases and 7 bases, with 10 bases remaining between them.